These 30 T cell receptor beta chains originate from one sample sequenced in a study of human T cells and chemical hapten exposure. In TCRdb, the RACE reads were re-called with MiXCR into one record per CDR3 protein. The sample holds about 120,000 distinct CDR3 sequences, around an eighth seen once. Specified time point: pre-sensitization, week 0. Specified treatment: therapeutic diphenylcyclopropenone sensitization with weekly scalp DPC. The sample here was whole blood, taken in connection with sensitization to the hapten diphenylcyclopropenone (DPC). Receptors originate from a woman aged 18 to 35 with alopecia areata. Some clones in this sample may be carry-over from other donors' samples.

This clonotype was seen repeatedly, ten times or more. The chain couples TRBV4-2 to TRBJ1-2, with 10 bases matching TRBD1. The CDR3 loop spans 15 amino acids. V was pared by 0 bases and J by 6 bases, with 4 bases of the junction left unmatched. Germline V gene sequence: CDR1 LGHNA, CDR2 YNFKEQ. CDR3 sequence: CASSQDRDRGNGYTF. Here the CDR3 DNA reads TGTGCCAGCAGCCAAGATAGGGACAGGGGAAATGGCTACACCTTC.

The chain links TRBV6-6 to TRBJ2-1; TRBD1 matches 9 bases. The J segment lost 6 bases and the V segment lost 7 bases, leaving 7 bases of the junction unmatched. The CDR3 length is 14 residues. The germline CDR1 and CDR2 sequences are MNHNY and SVGAGI (reference sequence). The CDR3 is CASTSGTGSNEQFF. The CDR3 coding sequence is TGTGCCAGCACGTCGGGGACAGGGTCCAATGAGCAGTTCTTC.

This clonotype was seen ten or more times. The DNA for the CDR3 is TGTGCCAGCGCCTCCACAGATACGCAGTATTTT. Its translation is CASASTDTQYF. The J gene is TRBJ2-3, the V gene TRBV2; D is unresolved. The CDR3 extends over 11 amino acids. The V gene lost 8 bases and the J gene lost 2 bases, with 5 bases spanning the gap. Germline V gene lookup returns CDR1 SNHLY and CDR2 FYNNEI.

Only a few counts were recorded for this clonotype. The chain recombines TRBV28 with TRBJ2-6; D gene unclear. Germline-derived CDR1 and CDR2 are MDHEN and SYDVKM. This CDR3 spans 15 amino acids. V lost 3 bases to trimming and J lost 4 bases, with 10 bases between them. CDR3: CASSFWGSGANVLTF. CDR3 in DNA: TGTGCCAGCAGTTTTTGGGGATCCGGGGCCAACGTCCTGACTTTC.

In this sample, this clonotype turned up a few times. This chain uses TRBV20-1 with TRBJ2-5; 13 bases align to TRBD2. CDR1 is DFQATT, CDR2 SNEGSKA, per germline (reference sequence). V shed 1 base and J 2 bases; nucleotides not matched to a gene: 13. This CDR3 has 19 residues. The CDR3 sequence is CSARVPLPPLAGGQETQYF. The CDR3 DNA reads TGCAGTGCTAGAGTGCCCCTCCCCCCACTAGCGGGGGGGCAAGAGACCCAGTACTTC.

This clonotype was detected only a few times. The J gene is TRBJ2-1, the V gene TRBV20-1; D not resolved. The CDR3 has 13 amino acids. Germline CDR1 DFQATT, CDR2 SNEGSKA (reference sequence). V lost 0 bases, J lost 8 bases, and 11 bases lay in between. CDR3 loop: CSARDNFRYEQFF. The CDR3 DNA reads TGCAGTGCTAGAGATAATTTCCGTTATGAGCAGTTCTTC.

In this sample, this clonotype turned up many times. This chain links TRBV6-6 with TRBJ1-2, with a possible D match to TRBD1 (5 bases). V lost 7 bases, J lost 2 bases, and 14 bases lay in between. The CDR3 is made up of 14 amino acids. CDR1 is MNHNY, CDR2 SVGAGI, per germline (reference sequence). CDR3 residues: CASTSSGLNYGYTF. CDR3 nucleotides: TGTGCCAGCACTAGCTCGGGGCTAAACTATGGCTACACCTTC.

J is TRBJ2-2 and V is TRBV6-2 or TRBV6-3; D gene ambiguous. Trimming removed 6 bases at V and 5 bases at J, with 10 bases between. The length of the CDR3 is 13 residues. Germline CDR1 reads MNHEY; CDR2 reads SVGEGT. CDR3 sequence (DNA): TGTGCCAGCAGGGATAGACGAACCGGGGAGCTGTTTTTT. This sequence encodes CASRDRRTGELFF.

This clonotype was seen a few times. The V and J genes are TRBV18 and TRBJ1-5; D gene ambiguous. The germline gives CDR1 KGHSH, CDR2 LQKENI. With 2 bases removed from V and 4 bases from J, the gap between germline ends came to 21 bases. The CDR3 length is 18 residues. The CDR3 region is CASSPDSAGSMINQPQHF. The CDR3 nucleotides read TGTGCCAGCTCACCAGATTCCGCAGGCTCAATGATTAATCAGCCCCAGCATTTT.

This clonotype was observed many times. This chain uses TRBV10-2 with TRBJ1-1; maybe TRBD1 (6 bases). The CDR3 spans 13 residues. The V end was cut by 5 bases, the J end by 4 bases, with 11 bases between. Germline CDR1 and CDR2: WSHSY and SAAADI. In nucleotides, the CDR3 is TGCGCCAGCAGTATTACAGGGTCCACTGAAGCTTTCTTT. This encodes CASSITGSTEAFF.

The rearrangement joins TRBV11-2 to TRBJ1-6; TRBD1 aligns across 7 bases. Germline CDR1 SGHAT, CDR2 FQNNGV. With V trimmed by 6 bases and J by 7 bases, 6 bases remained unmatched. This CDR3 has 14 residues. The CDR3 sequence is CASSSGTANSPLHF. The CDR3 region has the DNA TGTGCCAGCAGTTCCGGGACAGCCAATTCACCCCTCCACTTT.

The chain uses TRBV2 and TRBJ1-2; D not certain. Germline CDR1 is SNHLY and CDR2 is FYNNEI. V shed 2 bases and J shed 8 bases, with 3 bases lying between them. The CDR3 contains 10 residues. The CDR3 DNA sequence: TGTGCCAGCAGTGAAAAAGGCTACACCTTC. As protein: CASSEKGYTF.

V gene TRBV12-3 or TRBV12-4 combines with J gene TRBJ1-2; D is perhaps TRBD1 (6 bases). The CDR3 is made up of 14 amino acids. V was shortened by 1 base and J by 6 bases, with 12 bases between the two germline ends. The CDR3, as DNA: TGTGCCAGCAGTTTAGAAGGACAGAAAGATGGCTACACCTTC. Protein product: CASSLEGQKDGYTF.

As to this clonotype: A read error is possible here, since a much larger clone lies one base away. The V call is TRBV6-2 or TRBV6-3, the J call TRBJ2-1; unclear D gene. Germline assignment: CDR1 MNHEY and CDR2 SVGEGT. This CDR3 spans 11 amino acids. The ends were cut back, 6 bases at V and 7 bases at J, with 7 bases in the middle. The CDR3 loop reads CASRQANEQFF. The CDR3 DNA follows: TGTGCCAGCAGGCAGGCAAATGAGCAGTTCTTC.

This clonotype was detected a few times. The V call is TRBV10-3, the J call TRBJ2-5, with D maybe TRBD2 (5 bases). V was trimmed by 0 bases and J by 1 base, leaving 9 bases between them. The CDR3 sequence is 15 residues long. Germline lookup yields CDR1 ENHRY and CDR2 SYGVKD. The CDR3 is CAISESTGFQETQYF. In nucleotides, the CDR3 is TGTGCCATCAGTGAGTCAACGGGGTTCCAAGAGACCCAGTACTTC.

V and J are TRBV7-2 and TRBJ2-4, with D uncertain. CDR3 length equals 15 residues. V dropped 3 bases and J dropped 6 bases, with 15 bases sitting between them. The germline V gene encodes CDR1 SGHTA and CDR2 FQGNSA. CDR3 sequence (DNA): TGTGCCAGCAGCTTCCCGAGCGCGGCCTCAAACATTCAGTACTTC. Its translation is CASSFPSAASNIQYF. The full variable domain, in which reference TRBV7-2 and TRBJ2-4 provide the parts outside the CDR3, is GAGVSQSPSNKVTEKGKDVELRCDPISGHTALYWYRQSLGQGLEFLIYFQGNSAPDKSGLPSDRFSAERTGGSVSTLTIQRTQQEDSAVYLCASSFPSAASNIQYFGAGTRLSVL.

The chain uses TRBV9 and TRBJ1-1, with D perhaps matching TRBD1 (5 bases). Germline V lookup: CDR1 SGDLS, CDR2 YYNGEE. There are 15 residues in the CDR3. The V end lost 4 bases, the J end lost 3 bases, and 16 bases lay between the germline ends. In DNA, the CDR3 is TGTGCCAGCAGCTCCGAACAGGTTGGGGACACTGAAGCTTTCTTT. It yields the protein CASSSEQVGDTEAFF.

This clonotype showed up just a few times. The CDR3 nucleotides read TGTGCCAGCAGTCGAGCCGGGACAGGACTCAATGAGCAGTTCTTC. Amino acid sequence: CASSRAGTGLNEQFF. This chain connects TRBV12-3 or TRBV12-4 to TRBJ2-1, with 8 bases aligning to TRBD1. V was pared by 5 bases and J by 6 bases, with 9 bases of the junction left unmatched. This CDR3 spans 15 amino acids.

The chain joins TRBV7-3 to TRBJ2-1, with TRBD2 identical over 11 bases. This CDR3 is 15 amino acids long. Germline assignment: CDR1 SGHTA and CDR2 FQGTGA. The V gene end was trimmed by 5 bases and the J gene end by 8 bases; junction bases not matched to a gene: 8. As DNA, the CDR3 is TGTGCCAGCAGCCTTATAGCGGGGGGGCTCGATGAGCAGTTCTTC. Encoded protein: CASSLIAGGLDEQFF. Full variable domain (outside the CDR3, taken from reference TRBV7-3 and TRBJ2-1): GAGVSQTPSNKVTEKGKYVELRCDPISGHTALYWYRQSLGQGPEFLIYFQGTGAADDSGLPNDRFFAVRPEGSVSTLKIQRTERGDSAVYLCASSLIAGGLDEQFFGPGTRLTVL.

This clonotype was seen repeatedly, ten times or more. CDR3 loop: CASSEEGGRTQYTGELFF. The CDR3 nucleotides read TGTGCCAGCAGTGAAGAGGGGGGCCGGACTCAGTACACCGGGGAGCTGTTTTTT. The rearrangement joins TRBV2 to TRBJ2-2; D possibly matches TRBD1 or TRBD2 (6 bases each). This CDR3 spans 18 amino acids. CDR1 and CDR2 from the germline V gene are SNHLY and FYNNEI. V lost 1 base and J lost 3, with 18 bases in between.

The V gene is TRBV9, the J gene TRBJ2-2, with 10 bases lining up with TRBD1. V shed 4 bases and J 3 bases; nucleotides not matched to a gene: 3. Germline lookup yields CDR1 SGDLS and CDR2 YYNGEE. The CDR3 consists of 15 residues. The CDR3 bases are TGTGCCAGCAGCCGCGGACAGGGGGACACCGGGGAGCTGTTTTTT. Its protein product is CASSRGQGDTGELFF. Supplemented by reference TRBV9 and TRBJ2-2, the full variable domain reads DSGVTQTPKHLITATGQRVTLRCSPRSGDLSVYWYQQSLDQGLQFLIQYYNGEERAKGNILERFSAQQFPDLHSELNLSSLELGDSALYFCASSRGQGDTGELFFGEGSRLTVL.

The rearrangement uses TRBV10-2 and TRBJ2-1, with a weak D call TRBD1 (6 bases). Trimming pared 6 bases from V and 3 bases from J, leaving 12 bases between. The CDR3 covers 14 residues. Germline V gene data show CDR1 as WSHSY and CDR2 as SAAADI. DNA of the CDR3: TGCGCCAGCAGAGCAGGGGCCTACTACAATGAGCAGTTCTTC. Translating it yields CASRAGAYYNEQFF.

This rearrangement joins TRBV18 to TRBJ1-1; maybe TRBD1 (5 bases). The germline gives CDR1 KGHSH, CDR2 LQKENI. Trimming took off 3 bases at V and 11 bases at J, with 13 bases between the two ends. CDR3 length: 12 amino acids. The CDR3 spells CASSPREGRAFF. Written as DNA, the CDR3 is TGTGCCAGCTCACCGAGGGAGGGGCGCGCTTTCTTT.

V and J are TRBV28 and TRBJ1-1, with D unclear. The length of the CDR3 is 13 residues. Germline CDR1 MDHEN, CDR2 SYDVKM. Trimming removed 3 bases from V and 7 bases from J, with 12 bases in between. This chain's CDR3 is CASSFGRPGEAFF. CDR3 in DNA: TGTGCCAGCAGTTTCGGTCGCCCGGGTGAAGCTTTCTTT.

This clonotype was seen ten or more times. The CDR3 sequence is CASSRTNAGGALTGELFF. In DNA form, the CDR3 reads TGTGCCAGCAGCCGAACTAATGCGGGGGGAGCCCTCACCGGGGAGCTGTTTTTT. The chain has TRBV14 and TRBJ2-2; 8 positions match TRBD2. The germline V gene has CDR1 SGHDN and CDR2 FVKESK. The CDR3 loop spans 18 amino acids. The V and J ends lost 4 bases and 4 bases, in that order; junction bases with no gene match: 14.

The V call is TRBV28, the J call TRBJ1-3; D gene ambiguous. The CDR3 totals 12 residues. Trimming took 8 bases from V and 0 from J, leaving 5 bases between them. Germline V gene data show CDR1 as MDHEN and CDR2 as SYDVKM. CDR3 in DNA: TGTGCCAGCGGTAGCTCTGGAAACACCATATATTTT. Its protein product is CASGSSGNTIYF.

The table lists this clonotype with a few counts. The chain employs TRBV11-2 and TRBJ1-5; 10 nucleotides line up with TRBD1. CDR1 is SGHAT, CDR2 FQNNGV, per germline. J was trimmed by 6 bases and V by 5 bases; bases with no gene match: 7. The CDR3 sequence is 15 residues long. The DNA for the CDR3 is TGTGCCAGCAGCCGCGACAGGGGGCCGTTTCAGCCCCAGCATTTT. Amino acids: CASSRDRGPFQPQHF.

This clonotype is judged medium-sized (0.01 to 0.1%). Sequence at one end of the junction differs from germline and may be a read error. This rearrangement joins TRBV14 to TRBJ1-3; D gene unclear. CDR1 and CDR2 from the germline V gene are SGHDN and FVKESK. CDR3 length: 9 residues. CDR3 residues: CASLYGSLF. CDR3 DNA sequence: TGTGCCAGCCTCTACGGGAGTCTCTTT.

This clonotype was detected only a few times. This rearrangement joins TRBV29-1 to TRBJ1-1; 7 bases are a match to TRBD1. Per germline, CDR1 SQVTM and CDR2 ANQGSEA. This CDR3 contains 13 residues. J lost 3 bases, V lost 7 bases, and 8 bases had no gene match. The chain's CDR3 is CSATDRADTEAFF. CDR3 bases: TGCAGCGCCACCGACAGGGCGGACACTGAAGCTTTCTTT.

The CDR3 DNA reads as TGTGCCAGCACCAAGACAGGTTATAATTCACCCCTCCACTTT. Protein product: CASTKTGYNSPLHF. V gene TRBV6-2 or TRBV6-3 combines with J gene TRBJ1-6, with D possibly being TRBD1 (6 bases). Germline V lookup: CDR1 MNHEY, CDR2 SVGEGT. Trimming cost V 7 bases and J 4 bases, with 11 bases left between them. The CDR3 runs to 14 residues.